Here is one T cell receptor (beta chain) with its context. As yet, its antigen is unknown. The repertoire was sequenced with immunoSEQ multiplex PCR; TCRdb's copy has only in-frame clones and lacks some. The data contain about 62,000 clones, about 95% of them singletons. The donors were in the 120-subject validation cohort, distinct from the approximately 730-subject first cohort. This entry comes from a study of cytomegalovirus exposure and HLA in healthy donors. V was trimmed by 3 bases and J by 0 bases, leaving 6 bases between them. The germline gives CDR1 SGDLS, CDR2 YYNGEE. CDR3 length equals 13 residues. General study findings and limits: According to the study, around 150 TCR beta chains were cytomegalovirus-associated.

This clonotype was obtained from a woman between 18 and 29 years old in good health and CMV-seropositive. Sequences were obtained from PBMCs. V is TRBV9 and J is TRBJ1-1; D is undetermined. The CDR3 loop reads CASSAPLNTEAFF. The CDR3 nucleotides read TGTGCCAGCAGCGCCCCTCTGAACACTGAAGCTTTCTTT.